Listed below are T cell receptor beta chains from one sample, sequenced in a study of T cell repertoires in cytomegalovirus infection. TCRdb re-called the reads through MiXCR, storing one row per CDR3 protein. The repertoire holds roughly 720,000 distinct CDR3 sequences, with 35% as singletons. Sequenced sample: PBMCs. The source is a human donor in good health (CMV status not recorded). Some clones in this sample may be carry-over from other donors' samples. Each CDR3 is given with its conserved first and last residue. The order of the fields is clone size, J gene, D gene, V gene, CDR3 DNA, CDR3 protein. D genes are given only for firm matches. Size values are once, few and many counts, or a class for expanded clones, and some rows have none.

clone size: NA
J gene: TRBJ1-1
D gene: NA
V gene: TRBV4-1
CDR3 DNA: TGCGCCAGCAGTCACCCCCTGAACACTGAAGCTTTCTTT
CDR3 protein: CASSHPLNTEAFF

clone size: NA
J gene: TRBJ2-3
D gene: NA
V gene: TRBV19
CDR3 DNA: TGTGCCAGTATTATAGTCGGGGGGCAAGGAGATACGCAGTATTTT
CDR3 protein: CASIIVGGQGDTQYF

clone size: NA
J gene: TRBJ1-2
D gene: NA
V gene: TRBV20-1
CDR3 DNA: TGCAGTCCGCCAAGGGGCAACTATGGCTACACCTTC
CDR3 protein: CSPPRGNYGYTF

clone size: NA
J gene: TRBJ2-3
D gene: TRBD2
V gene: TRBV28
CDR3 DNA: TGTGCCAGCAGGAACGCGGGACTAGCGATAGATACGCAGTATTTT
CDR3 protein: CASRNAGLAIDTQYF

clone size: NA
J gene: TRBJ2-3
D gene: NA
V gene: TRBV24-1
CDR3 DNA: TGTGCCACCAGTGATTCCCCCCTCGGGGGCGAGGATACGCAGTATTTT
CDR3 protein: CATSDSPLGGEDTQYF

clone size: NA
J gene: TRBJ1-1
D gene: NA
V gene: TRBV30
CDR3 DNA: TGTGCCTGGAGTGTTTTGGGGGTGAACACTGAAGCTTTCTTT
CDR3 protein: CAWSVLGVNTEAFF

clone size: NA
J gene: TRBJ2-7
D gene: TRBD2
V gene: TRBV20-1
CDR3 DNA: TGCAGTGCTAGAGATGGGTCTAGCGGGACCTACGAGCAGTACTTC
CDR3 protein: CSARDGSSGTYEQYF

clone size: NA
J gene: TRBJ1-5
D gene: NA
V gene: TRBV18
CDR3 DNA: TGTGCCAGCTCACCACCGACTCGGGGCAGCAATCAGCCCCAGCATTTT
CDR3 protein: CASSPPTRGSNQPQHF

clone size: NA
J gene: TRBJ2-1
D gene: NA
V gene: TRBV4-1
CDR3 DNA: TGCGCCAGCAGCCAAGAGGTGGGGGAGCAGTTCTTC
CDR3 protein: CASSQEVGEQFF

clone size: NA
J gene: TRBJ2-7
D gene: TRBD2
V gene: TRBV20-1
CDR3 DNA: TGCAGTGCTAGAGATCGGTTCCCTAGCGGGAATAGGCGCTACGAGCAGTACTTC
CDR3 protein: CSARDRFPSGNRRYEQYF

clone size: NA
J gene: TRBJ2-5
D gene: NA
V gene: TRBV7-6
CDR3 DNA: TGTGCTAGCAGCGGCCCCGGCCCCGGGGAGACCCAGTACTTC
CDR3 protein: CASSGPGPGETQYF

clone size: NA
J gene: TRBJ2-2
D gene: NA
V gene: TRBV18
CDR3 DNA: TGTGCCAGCTCATGGGGCCGCAGCACCGGGGAGCTGTTTTTT
CDR3 protein: CASSWGRSTGELFF

clone size: NA
J gene: TRBJ2-7
D gene: NA
V gene: TRBV7-9
CDR3 DNA: TGTGCCAGCAGCTTAGGACTGAACTACGAGCAGTGCTTC
CDR3 protein: CASSLGLNYEQCF

clone size: few
J gene: TRBJ1-6
D gene: TRBD1
V gene: TRBV10-3
CDR3 DNA: TGTGCCATCAGTGGACAGGGGGGCTCCTATAATTCACCCCTCCACTTT
CDR3 protein: CAISGQGGSYNSPLHF

clone size: few
J gene: TRBJ2-7
D gene: TRBD2
V gene: TRBV6-5
CDR3 DNA: TGTGCCAGCAGCCCCGGGGGGGTAAAGTACTTC
CDR3 protein: CASSPGGVKYF